These T cell receptor beta chains were read from a single sample in a study of shared clonotypes between healthy human individuals. Sequenced by immunoSEQ multiplex PCR; TCRdb stores in-frame clones only, minus some. The data hold about 2.1 million clones, with just under 95% observed a single time. Specimen: naive CD8+ T cells from PBMCs. The receptors originated from a man between 18 and 35 years old in good health. Some clones in this sample may be carry-over from other donors' samples. Each CDR3 is given with its conserved first and last residue. D genes are given only for firm matches. Clone size is given for some rows only: seen once, a few or many times, or a class if the clone is expanded.

TRBV6-1	-	-	TRBJ2-7	CASRDSNSYEQYF	TGTGCCAGCAGGGACAGCAACTCCTACGAGCAGTACTTC
TRBV2	TRBD1	-	TRBJ2-1	CASSGSGQSNNEQFF	TGTGCCAGCAGTGGGTCGGGACAGTCAAACAATGAGCAGTTCTTC
TRBV6-4	TRBD2	-	TRBJ2-1	CASSRIAGAYNEQFF	TGTGCCAGCAGCCGGATAGCGGGGGCCTACAATGAGCAGTTCTTC
TRBV5-4	TRBD2	-	TRBJ2-1	CASSWGAGGSYNEQFF	TGTGCCAGCAGCTGGGGAGCGGGGGGCTCCTACAATGAGCAGTTCTTC
TRBV9	TRBD2	-	TRBJ2-1	CASSARDYHYNEQFF	TGTGCCAGCAGCGCGCGGGACTACCACTACAATGAGCAGTTCTTC
TRBV7-2	TRBD1	-	TRBJ2-7	CASSLVGTDRYEQYF	TGTGCCAGCAGCTTAGTCGGGACAGACAGATACGAGCAGTACTTC
TRBV28	-	-	TRBJ2-7	CASTTRGRPGGKYEQYF	TGTGCCAGCACGACTAGAGGCCGCCCGGGCGGGAAGTACGAGCAGTACTTC
TRBV7-9	-	-	TRBJ1-2	CASSPLEGGFYGYTF	TGTGCCAGCAGCCCCCTTGAAGGAGGGTTCTATGGCTACACCTTC
TRBV29-1	TRBD2	-	TRBJ2-7	CSVALAGPYEQYF	TGCAGCGTAGCACTAGCGGGACCTTACGAGCAGTACTTC
TRBV9	TRBD1	-	TRBJ2-5	CASSGGQGMEYF	TGTGCCAGCAGCGGCGGACAGGGTATGGAGTACTTC
TRBV19	-	-	TRBJ1-4	CASSEGWRHEKLFF	TGTGCCAGTAGTGAGGGATGGCGACATGAAAAACTGTTTTTT
TRBV2	-	-	TRBJ1-2	CASALRTPDGYTF	TGTGCCAGCGCTTTGAGGACCCCTGATGGCTACACCTTC
TRBV27	TRBD2	few	TRBJ2-5	CASSLAPRLAARQETQYF	TGTGCCAGCAGTTTAGCGCCCCGACTAGCGGCCCGCCAAGAGACCCAGTACTTC
TRBV5-4	-	-	TRBJ2-1	CAAETGGASGEQFF	TGTGCCGCGGAGACAGGAGGAGCCTCAGGTGAGCAGTTCTTC
TRBV15	-	-	TRBJ2-7	CATGTRMGYEQYF	TGTGCCACCGGAACCCGGATGGGCTACGAGCAGTACTTC
TRBV4-1	TRBD1	-	TRBJ1-5	CASSLWTGRRSNQPQHF	TGCGCCAGCAGCCTCTGGACAGGGAGGAGAAGCAATCAGCCCCAGCATTTT
TRBV7-6	TRBD2	-	TRBJ2-3	CASSLGGGLAGVRSDTQYF	TGTGCCAGCAGCCTCGGTGGTGGACTAGCGGGAGTTAGGTCAGATACGCAGTATTTT
TRBV7-8	-	-	TRBJ2-7	CASSLDRRSYEQYF	TGTGCCAGCAGCTTAGACCGACGGTCCTACGAGCAGTACTTC
TRBV27	-	-	TRBJ1-1	CASSSPRESSTEAFF	TGTGCCAGCAGTTCTCCCAGGGAAAGTAGCACTGAAGCTTTCTTT
TRBV6-5	-	-	TRBJ2-3	CASSYSLLETTQYF	TGTGCCAGCAGTTACTCGCTCCTCGAAACTACGCAGTATTTT
TRBV25-1	TRBD1	-	TRBJ2-7	CASSDRDRNDEQYF	TGTGCCAGCAGTGACCGGGACAGGAACGACGAGCAGTACTTC
TRBV5-1	TRBD1	-	TRBJ1-2	CASSLGQGANYGYTF	TGCGCCAGCAGCTTGGGGCAGGGGGCTAACTATGGCTACACCTTC
TRBV28	-	-	TRBJ2-7	CASSFLGSYEQYF	TGTGCCAGCAGTTTCTTGGGCTCCTACGAGCAGTACTTC
TRBV11-2	TRBD2	-	TRBJ2-1	CASSLGLAGEQFF	TGTGCCAGCAGCTTGGGACTAGCGGGAGAGCAGTTCTTC
TRBV11-2	-	-	TRBJ2-7	CASSFDFRYERYF	TGTGCCAGCAGCTTCGACTTTAGATACGAGCGGTACTTC
TRBV4-1	-	-	TRBJ2-2	CASSQDGTGSAGELFF	TGCGCCAGCAGCCAAGATGGAACAGGGTCGGCCGGGGAGCTGTTTTTT
TRBV7-9	-	-	TRBJ2-1	CASSLILQKAYNEQFF	TGTGCCAGCAGCTTAATATTACAGAAGGCCTACAATGAGCAGTTCTTC
TRBV28	TRBD2	-	TRBJ2-3	CASRTLRLAGTDTQYF	TGTGCCAGCAGGACACTACGACTAGCGGGCACAGATACGCAGTATTTT
TRBV29-1	-	-	TRBJ2-7	CSVADADSYEQYF	TGCAGCGTTGCGGACGCCGACTCCTACGAGCAGTACTTC
TRBV7-3	-	-	TRBJ2-7	CASSLKMLGAAGVLSDFSYEQYF	TGTGCCAGCAGCTTAAAAATGCTGGGGGCCGCAGGGGTACTCTCTGACTTCTCCTACGAGCAGTACTTC
TRBV7-9	-	-	TRBJ2-7	CASSYSGGSYEQYF	TGTGCCAGCAGCTACAGTGGGGGATCCTACGAGCAGTACTTC
TRBV11-3	-	-	TRBJ2-2	CASSLTANTGELFF	TGTGCCAGCAGCTTGACAGCAAACACCGGGGAGCTGTTTTTT
TRBV2	-	once	TRBJ1-3	CASKLKEAAGNTIYF	TGTGCCAGCAAGTTAAAGGAGGCCGCGGGAAACACCATATATTTT
TRBV2	TRBD1	-	TRBJ2-3	CASRETRDRITDTQYF	TGTGCCAGCAGGGAAACAAGGGACAGAATAACAGATACGCAGTATTTT
TRBV28	-	-	TRBJ2-7	CASSVQATYEQYF	TGTGCCAGCAGTGTACAGGCGACATACGAGCAGTACTTC
TRBV19	-	-	TRBJ2-7	CASSISGRGTYEQYF	TGTGCCAGTAGTATTTCAGGGAGGGGGACCTACGAGCAGTACTTC
TRBV4-2	TRBD2	-	TRBJ2-1	CASRHTSGSYNEQFF	TGTGCCAGCAGACATACTAGCGGGAGCTACAATGAGCAGTTCTTC
TRBV28	-	-	TRBJ2-1	CASSFFSIEGNEQFF	TGTGCCAGCAGTTTTTTTTCTATTGAGGGCAATGAGCAGTTCTTC
TRBV7-9	-	-	TRBJ2-1	CASSILRTEQFF	TGTGCCAGCAGCATATTACGGACCGAGCAGTTCTTC
TRBV5-4	TRBD1	-	TRBJ1-2	CASSWGQSNYGYTF	TGTGCCAGCAGCTGGGGACAGAGTAACTATGGCTACACCTTC
TRBV11-2	-	-	TRBJ2-1	CASSLGRASPYNEQFF	TGTGCCAGCAGCTTAGGCCGCGCGTCCCCCTACAATGAGCAGTTCTTC
TRBV2	TRBD2	-	TRBJ2-2	CASSGLAGTGELFF	TGTGCCAGCAGCGGACTAGCGGGAACCGGGGAGCTGTTTTTT
TRBV7-9	-	few	TRBJ1-1	CASSPLNLNTEAFF	TGTGCCAGCAGCCCTCTTAATTTGAACACTGAAGCTTTCTTT
TRBV4-3	-	-	TRBJ2-7	CASSQATSYEQYF	TGCGCCAGCAGCCAAGCGACTAGTTACGAGCAGTACTTC
TRBV5-1	TRBD1	-	TRBJ2-4	CASSTGTDKNIQYF	TGCGCCAGCAGCACCGGGACAGACAAAAACATTCAGTACTTC
TRBV4-2	-	-	TRBJ1-2	CASSPPRQEPYGYTF	TGTGCCAGCAGCCCCCCGAGACAGGAGCCCTATGGCTACACCTTC
TRBV27	TRBD1	-	TRBJ2-1	CASRERTGGSNEQFF	TGTGCCAGCAGGGAGAGGACAGGGGGGAGTAATGAGCAGTTCTTC
TRBV15	-	-	TRBJ2-6	CATSRESRSGANVLTF	TGTGCCACCAGCAGAGAATCCAGATCTGGGGCCAACGTCCTGACTTTC
TRBV27	-	-	TRBJ2-1	CASSSLSNEQFF	TGTGCCAGCAGTTCCCTCAGCAATGAGCAGTTCTTC
TRBV28	-	-	TRBJ1-1	CASSPTVRRRNTEAFF	TGTGCCAGCAGTCCGACGGTGAGGCGGAGAAACACTGAAGCTTTCTTT
TRBV14	TRBD2	-	TRBJ2-5	CASSHTLAVKETQYF	TGTGCCAGCAGCCATACACTAGCGGTCAAAGAGACCCAGTACTTC